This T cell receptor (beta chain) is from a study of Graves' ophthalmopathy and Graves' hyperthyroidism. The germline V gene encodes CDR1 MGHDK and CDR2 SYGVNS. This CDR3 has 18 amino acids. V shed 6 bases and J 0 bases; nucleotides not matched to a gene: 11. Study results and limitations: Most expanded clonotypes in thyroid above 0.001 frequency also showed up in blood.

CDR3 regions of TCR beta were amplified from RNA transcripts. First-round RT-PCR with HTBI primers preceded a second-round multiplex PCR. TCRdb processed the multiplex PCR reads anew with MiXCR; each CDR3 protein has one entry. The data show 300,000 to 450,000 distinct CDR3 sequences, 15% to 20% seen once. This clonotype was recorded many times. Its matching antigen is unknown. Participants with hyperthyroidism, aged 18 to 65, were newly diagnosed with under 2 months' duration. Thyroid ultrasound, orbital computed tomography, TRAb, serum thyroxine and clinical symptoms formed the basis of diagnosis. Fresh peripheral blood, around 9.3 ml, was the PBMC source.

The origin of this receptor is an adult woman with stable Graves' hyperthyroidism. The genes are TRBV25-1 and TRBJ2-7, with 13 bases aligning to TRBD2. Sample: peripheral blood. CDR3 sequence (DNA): TGTGCCAGCAGATCGACAGGGACTAGCGGGAAAACCTCCTACGAGCAGTACTTC. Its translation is CASRSTGTSGKTSYEQYF.